This TCR beta chain was sequenced during a study of T cell clones after liver transplantation. About the research overall: A pre-transplant mixed lymphocyte reaction with TCRbeta sequencing defined graft-donor-reactive clones followed in post-transplant blood. Draws occurred before transplant, before withdrawal, and after complete or failed withdrawal. Findings and limits, study-wide: Migration into the graft, not deletion, may explain lost graft donor-reactive T cells.

Sequenced by immunoSEQ multiplex PCR; TCRdb stores in-frame clones only, minus some. The table has some 80,000 clones, around 84% seen once. In this sample, this clone turned up a few times. The antigen remains unidentified. CDR1 is SEHNR, CDR2 FQNEAQ, per germline (reference sequence). The CDR3 runs 15 residues. V dropped 2 bases and J dropped 1 base, with 11 bases sitting between them. The sequenced sample was CD4+ T cells from blood, obtained less than 50 months after liver transplant. The V and J genes are TRBV7-9 and TRBJ1-2; D is uncertain. The TCR sequence derives from a human patient who received a liver transplant. These T cells may partly come from the graft donor. The CDR3 nucleotides are TGTGCCAGCAGCTTAATGCAGAACAATAACTATGGCTACACCTTC. This sequence encodes CASSLMQNNNYGYTF.